A single sample gave rise to the 16 T cell receptor beta chains below, sequenced in a study of blood T cell repertoires in COVID-19 (TCRdb year 2020). The library was prepared using the immunoSEQ multiplex PCR assay. TCRdb took this table from immuneACCESS and kept in-frame rearrangements with V and J called. Such tables lack part of the clones; where checked against another copy, unresolved V genes explain under half of the gap, and the rest is unexplained. This sample is represented by 45,000 to 70,000 clones; about 91% of them were singletons. The biggest ten clones account for 13% to 15% of the sample. Sequenced sample: peripheral blood. These receptors were taken from a woman in her fifties or sixties with active COVID-19.

This CDR3 reads CASSEGQSSYNSPLHF. CDR3 bases: TGCGCCAGCAGCGAAGGACAGAGCTCCTATAATTCACCCCTCCACTTT. The chain joins TRBV5-1 to TRBJ1-6; possibly TRBD1 for D (6 bases). There are 16 residues in the CDR3. Looked up from germline, CDR1 is SGHRS and CDR2 is YFSETQ. Trimming pared 4 bases from V and 0 bases from J, leaving 11 bases between.

This clone appeared once. This chain uses TRBV7-7 with TRBJ2-5, with 12 bases matching TRBD2. The CDR3 runs 15 residues. From germline, CDR1 is SSHAT and CDR2 FNYEAQ (reference sequence). V shed 4 bases and J 1 base; nucleotides not matched to a gene: 1. Here the CDR3 DNA reads TGTGCCAGCAGCTCTAGCGGGGGGGCCCAAGAGACCCAGTACTTC. As protein: CASSSSGGAQETQYF.

V and J are TRBV13 and TRBJ2-5, with 9 bases aligning to TRBD2. The CDR3 totals 15 residues. Germline assignment: CDR1 PRHDT and CDR2 FYEKMQ (reference sequence). The J segment lost 4 bases and the V segment lost 2 bases, leaving 5 bases of the junction unmatched. Here the CDR3 DNA reads TGTGCCAGCAGCTTACTGCGGGGGGGCGGAGAGACCCAGTACTTC. It encodes CASSLLRGGGETQYF.

The V call is TRBV6-5, the J call TRBJ2-3; 12 nucleotides agree with TRBD2. Germline V gives CDR1 MNHEY, CDR2 SVGAGI. This CDR3 has 14 residues. Trimming took 6 bases from V and 3 from J; bases not matched to a gene: 1. The CDR3 here is CASRTSGGTDTQYF. The CDR3 DNA reads TGTGCCAGCAGGACTAGCGGGGGAACAGATACGCAGTATTTT.

This clone was seen more than once but under ten times. The rearrangement links TRBV15 to TRBJ2-1, with 12 bases fitting TRBD2. The junction had 12 bases not matched to a gene; V was cut back by 3 bases and J by 9 bases. This CDR3 contains 17 residues. Germline assignment: CDR1 LNHNV and CDR2 YYDKDF (reference sequence). The CDR3 region is CATSRLGLAGGPIEQFF. The CDR3 DNA sequence: TGTGCCACCAGCAGGCTCGGCCTAGCGGGGGGGCCAATTGAGCAGTTCTTC.

This clone was seen a handful of times. The rearrangement links TRBV30 to TRBJ1-3, with D perhaps matching TRBD1 (5 bases). The germline V gene has CDR1 GTSNPN and CDR2 SVGIG (reference sequence). The CDR3 contains 13 residues. The ends were cut back, 0 bases at V and 4 bases at J, with 7 bases in the middle. DNA for the CDR3: TGTGCCTGGAGTGTAGGGGTCGGAAACACCATATATTTT. Its translation is CAWSVGVGNTIYF. The entire variable domain, with the rest obtained from reference TRBV30 and TRBJ1-3, is as follows: SQTIHQWPATLVQPVGSPLSLECTVEGTSNPNLYWYRQAAGRGLQLLFYSVGIGQISSEVPQNLSASRPQDRQFILSSKKLLLSDSGFYLCAWSVGVGNTIYFGEGSWLTVV.

This clone was found once. The chain links TRBV6-5 to TRBJ2-7; TRBD1 matches at 9 bases. CDR1 is MNHEY and CDR2 is SVGAGI in the germline V gene. The CDR3 contains 13 residues. With V trimmed by 6 bases and J by 1 base, 1 base remained unmatched. The CDR3 reads CASRQGASYEQYF. The CDR3 region has the DNA TGTGCCAGCAGACAGGGGGCGTCCTACGAGCAGTACTTC.

CDR3 amino acids: CASSLQSSSDEQYF. The CDR3 nucleotides are TGCGCCAGCAGCTTGCAGTCCTCGAGCGACGAGCAGTACTTC. The rearrangement joins TRBV5-1 to TRBJ2-7; D is ambiguous. V dropped 1 base and J dropped 5 bases, with 13 bases sitting between them. Germline V lookup: CDR1 SGHRS, CDR2 YFSETQ. The CDR3 extends over 14 amino acids.

The chain couples TRBV7-9 to TRBJ1-1, with TRBD1 as a possible D gene (5 bases). Germline lookup yields CDR1 SEHNR and CDR2 FQNEAQ (reference sequence). The CDR3 is 13 amino acids. Between the trimmed V and J ends, which lost 6 bases and 1 base, there was a span of 9 bases. CDR3 sequence: CASSPGQNTEAFF. The CDR3 coding sequence is TGTGCCAGCAGTCCAGGACAGAACACTGAAGCTTTCTTT.

The chain links TRBV11-1 to TRBJ2-7; 7 bases are shared with TRBD2. Germline assignment: CDR1 SGHAT and CDR2 FQDESV (reference sequence). The CDR3 totals 13 residues. V was pared by 1 base and J by 7 bases, with 4 bases of the junction left unmatched. This chain's CDR3 is CASSLDRTREQYF. The CDR3 bases are TGTGCCAGCAGCTTAGACAGGACTAGGGAGCAGTACTTC.

The gene calls are TRBV14 and TRBJ2-5; TRBD2 might be the D (5 bases). The CDR3 is 13 amino acids. From germline, CDR1 is SGHDN and CDR2 FVKESK. The ends were cut back, 0 bases at V and 8 bases at J, with 10 bases in the middle. This CDR3 reads CASSQEGGLTQYF. CDR3 nucleotides: TGTGCCAGCAGCCAAGAAGGAGGACTCACCCAGTACTTC.

This chain links TRBV7-6 with TRBJ1-1; TRBD1 matches at 7 bases. The CDR3 loop spans 14 amino acids. Germline loops: CDR1 SGHVS, CDR2 FNYEAQ. V lost 6 bases to trimming and J lost 4 bases; unmatched junction nucleotides: 8. Written as DNA, the CDR3 is TGTGCCAGCAGGGGAACAGGGGTCGGCACTGAAGCTTTCTTT. It specifies CASRGTGVGTEAFF.

This chain uses TRBV19 with TRBJ1-2; maybe TRBD1 (6 bases). V shed 4 bases and J shed 4 bases, with 13 bases lying between them. CDR1 LNHDA and CDR2 SQIVND come from the germline V gene (reference sequence). The CDR3 is 14 amino acids. The CDR3 sequence: CASSTLGQTYGYTF. As DNA, the CDR3 is TGTGCCAGTAGTACGCTTGGACAGACCTATGGCTACACCTTC.

The chain has TRBV9 and TRBJ1-6; no clear D gene. Trimming left V 3 bases short and J 8 bases short, with 12 bases between. The CDR3 consists of 14 residues. CDR1 SGDLS and CDR2 YYNGEE come from the germline V gene. The CDR3 spells CASSAPQSDSPLHF. CDR3 DNA sequence: TGTGCCAGCAGCGCCCCCCAGAGCGATTCACCCCTCCACTTT.

This chain uses TRBV5-4 with TRBJ2-1, with 10 bases lining up with TRBD2. With V trimmed by 3 bases and J by 7 bases, 10 bases remained unmatched. There are 16 residues in the CDR3. Germline-derived CDR1 and CDR2 are SGHNT and YYREEE (reference sequence). The CDR3 spells CASSSERGGLINEQFF. As DNA, the CDR3 is TGTGCCAGCAGCTCCGAGCGGGGGGGCCTCATAAATGAGCAGTTCTTC.

The chain links TRBV9 to TRBJ2-7; 7 nucleotides line up with TRBD1. The CDR3 sequence is 15 residues long. The germline V gene encodes CDR1 SGDLS and CDR2 YYNGEE. J gave up 4 bases and V 3 bases, and 10 bases lay outside the gene matches. The CDR3 DNA reads as TGTGCCAGCAGCGCTAAGCAGGGGGACCTTTACGAGCAGTACTTC. Amino acid sequence: CASSAKQGDLYEQYF.